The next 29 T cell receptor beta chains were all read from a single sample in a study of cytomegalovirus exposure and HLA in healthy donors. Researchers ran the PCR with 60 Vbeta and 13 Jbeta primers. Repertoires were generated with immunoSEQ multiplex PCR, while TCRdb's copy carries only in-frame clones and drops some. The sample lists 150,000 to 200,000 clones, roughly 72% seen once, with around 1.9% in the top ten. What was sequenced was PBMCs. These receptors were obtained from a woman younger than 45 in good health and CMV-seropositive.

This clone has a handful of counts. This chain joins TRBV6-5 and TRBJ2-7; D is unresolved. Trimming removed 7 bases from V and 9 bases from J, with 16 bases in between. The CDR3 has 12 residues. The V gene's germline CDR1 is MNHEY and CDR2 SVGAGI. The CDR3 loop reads CASIGTAPPQYF. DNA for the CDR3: TGTGCCAGCATCGGTACAGCCCCCCCGCAGTACTTC.

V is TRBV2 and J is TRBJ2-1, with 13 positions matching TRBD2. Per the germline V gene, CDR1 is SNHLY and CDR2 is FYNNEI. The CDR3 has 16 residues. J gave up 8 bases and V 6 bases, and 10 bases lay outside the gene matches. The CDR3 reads CASSRTSGGLLDEQFF. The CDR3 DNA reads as TGTGCCAGCAGCCGGACTAGCGGGGGCCTCTTAGATGAGCAGTTCTTC.

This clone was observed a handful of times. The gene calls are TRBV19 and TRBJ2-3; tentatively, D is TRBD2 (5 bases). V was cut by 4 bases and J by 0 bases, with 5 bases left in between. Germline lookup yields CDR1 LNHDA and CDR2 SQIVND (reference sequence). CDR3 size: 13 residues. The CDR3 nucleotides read TGTGCCAGTAGTAGCGGGAGCACAGATACGCAGTATTTT. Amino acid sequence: CASSSGSTDTQYF. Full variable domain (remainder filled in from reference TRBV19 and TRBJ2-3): DGGITQSPKYLFRKEGQNVTLSCEQNLNHDAMYWYRQDPGQGLRLIYYSQIVNDFQKGDIAEGYSVSREKKESFPLTVTSAQKNPTAFYLCASSSGSTDTQYFGPGTRLTVL.

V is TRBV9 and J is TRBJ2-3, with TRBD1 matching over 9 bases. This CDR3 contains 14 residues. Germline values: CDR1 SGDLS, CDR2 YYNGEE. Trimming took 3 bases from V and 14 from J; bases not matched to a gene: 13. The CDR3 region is CASSAVPGQGKAYF. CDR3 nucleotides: TGTGCCAGCAGCGCAGTCCCGGGACAGGGAAAGGCGTATTTT.

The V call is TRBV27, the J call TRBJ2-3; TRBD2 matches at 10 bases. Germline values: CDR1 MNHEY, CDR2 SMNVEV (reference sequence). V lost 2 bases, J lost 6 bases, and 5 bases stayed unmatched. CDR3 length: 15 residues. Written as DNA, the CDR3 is TGTGCCAGCAGTTTAAGCGGGAGGGCCCGGGATACGCAGTATTTT. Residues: CASSLSGRARDTQYF.

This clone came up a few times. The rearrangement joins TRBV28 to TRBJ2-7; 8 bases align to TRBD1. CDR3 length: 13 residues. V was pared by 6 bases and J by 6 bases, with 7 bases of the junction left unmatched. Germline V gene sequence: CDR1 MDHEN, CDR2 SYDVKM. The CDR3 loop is CASRGGQGGEQYF. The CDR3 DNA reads TGTGCCAGCAGGGGAGGACAGGGAGGCGAGCAGTACTTC.

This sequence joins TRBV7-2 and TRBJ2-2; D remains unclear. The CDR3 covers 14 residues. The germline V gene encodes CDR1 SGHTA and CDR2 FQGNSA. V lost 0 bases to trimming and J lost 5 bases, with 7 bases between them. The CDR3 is CASSLALATGELFF. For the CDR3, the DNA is TGTGCCAGCAGCTTAGCATTGGCAACCGGGGAGCTGTTTTTT.

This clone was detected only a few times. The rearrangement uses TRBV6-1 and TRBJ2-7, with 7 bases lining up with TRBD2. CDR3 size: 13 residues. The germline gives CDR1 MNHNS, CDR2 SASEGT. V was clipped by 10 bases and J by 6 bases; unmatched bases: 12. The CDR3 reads CATRRAGVSEQYF. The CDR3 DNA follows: TGTGCCACACGTCGGGCGGGAGTCAGCGAGCAGTACTTC.

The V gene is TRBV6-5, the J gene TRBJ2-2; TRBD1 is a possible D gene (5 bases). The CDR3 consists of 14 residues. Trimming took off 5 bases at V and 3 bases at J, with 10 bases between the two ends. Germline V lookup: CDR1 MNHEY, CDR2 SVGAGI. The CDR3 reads CASSTRQYTGELFF. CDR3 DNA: TGTGCCAGCAGTACCCGACAGTACACCGGGGAGCTGTTTTTT.

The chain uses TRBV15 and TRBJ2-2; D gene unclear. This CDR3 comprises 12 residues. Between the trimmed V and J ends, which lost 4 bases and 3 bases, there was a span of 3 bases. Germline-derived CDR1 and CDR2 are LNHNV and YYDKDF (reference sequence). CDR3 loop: CATSTDTGELFF. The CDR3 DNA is TGTGCCACCAGCACGGACACCGGGGAGCTGTTTTTT.

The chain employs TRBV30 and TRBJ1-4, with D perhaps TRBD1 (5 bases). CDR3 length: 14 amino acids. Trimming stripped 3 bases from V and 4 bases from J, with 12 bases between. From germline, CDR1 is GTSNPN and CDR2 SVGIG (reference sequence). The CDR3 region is CAWSPGLLNEKLFF. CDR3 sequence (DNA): TGTGCCTGGAGCCCGGGACTTCTTAATGAAAAACTGTTTTTT.

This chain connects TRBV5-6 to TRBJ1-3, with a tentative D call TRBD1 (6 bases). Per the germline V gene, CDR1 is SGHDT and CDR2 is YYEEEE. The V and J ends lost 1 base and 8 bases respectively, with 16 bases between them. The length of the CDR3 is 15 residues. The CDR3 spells CASSLIQGSTDTIYF. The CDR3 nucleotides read TGTGCCAGCAGCTTGATCCAGGGGAGTACAGACACCATATATTTT. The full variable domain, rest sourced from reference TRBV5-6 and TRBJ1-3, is DAGVTQSPTHLIKTRGQQVTLRCSPKSGHDTVSWYQQALGQGPQFIFQYYEEEERQRGNFPDRFSGHQFPNYSSELNVNALLLGDSALYLCASSLIQGSTDTIYFGEGSWLTVV.

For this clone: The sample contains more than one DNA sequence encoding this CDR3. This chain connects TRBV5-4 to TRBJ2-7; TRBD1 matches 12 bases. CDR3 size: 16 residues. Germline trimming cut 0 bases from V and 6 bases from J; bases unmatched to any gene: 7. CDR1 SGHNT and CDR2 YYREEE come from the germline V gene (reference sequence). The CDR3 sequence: CASSLAPGQGAGEQYF. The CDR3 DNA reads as TGTGCCAGCAGCTTGGCGCCGGGACAGGGGGCCGGCGAGCAGTACTTC.

CDR3: CASSLDRQGGAEAFF. For the CDR3, the DNA is TGTGCCAGCAGCTTAGACAGACAGGGGGGCGCTGAAGCTTTCTTT. V is TRBV13 and J is TRBJ1-1, with TRBD1 matching 9 bases. CDR3 size: 15 residues. V dropped 1 base and J dropped 6; count of bases not matched to a gene: 6. Germline V gene data show CDR1 as PRHDT and CDR2 as FYEKMQ (reference sequence).

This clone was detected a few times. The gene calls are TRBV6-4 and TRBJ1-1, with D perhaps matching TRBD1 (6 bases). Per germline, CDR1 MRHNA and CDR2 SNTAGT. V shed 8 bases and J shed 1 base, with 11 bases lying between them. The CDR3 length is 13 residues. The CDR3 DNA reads TGTGCCAGCCGTCGACAGGAGAACACTGAAGCTTTCTTT. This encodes CASRRQENTEAFF.

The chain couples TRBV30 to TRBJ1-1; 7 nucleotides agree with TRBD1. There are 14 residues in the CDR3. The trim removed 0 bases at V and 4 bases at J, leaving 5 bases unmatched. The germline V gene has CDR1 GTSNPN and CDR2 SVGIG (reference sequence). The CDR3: CAWSVRNRGTEAFF. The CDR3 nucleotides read TGTGCCTGGAGTGTAAGGAACAGGGGCACTGAAGCTTTCTTT.

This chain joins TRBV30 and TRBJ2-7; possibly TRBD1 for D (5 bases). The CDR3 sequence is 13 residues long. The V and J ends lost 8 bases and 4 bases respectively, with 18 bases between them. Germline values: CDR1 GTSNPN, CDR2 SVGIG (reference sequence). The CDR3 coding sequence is TGTGCCCTCGACAGTAGAGGCGGTTACGAGCAGTACTTC. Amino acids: CALDSRGGYEQYF. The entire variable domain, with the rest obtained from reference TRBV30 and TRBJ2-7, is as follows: SQTIHQWPATLVQPVGSPLSLECTVEGTSNPNLYWYRQAAGRGLQLLFYSVGIGQISSEVPQNLSASRPQDRQFILSSKKLLLSDSGFYLCALDSRGGYEQYFGPGTRLTVT.

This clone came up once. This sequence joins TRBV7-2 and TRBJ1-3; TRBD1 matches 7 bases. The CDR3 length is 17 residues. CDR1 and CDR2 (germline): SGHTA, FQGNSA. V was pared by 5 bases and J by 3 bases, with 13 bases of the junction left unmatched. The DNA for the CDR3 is TGTGCCAGCAGCACGCGTGGGACAGCAATAATTGGAAACACCATATATTTT. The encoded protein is CASSTRGTAIIGNTIYF.

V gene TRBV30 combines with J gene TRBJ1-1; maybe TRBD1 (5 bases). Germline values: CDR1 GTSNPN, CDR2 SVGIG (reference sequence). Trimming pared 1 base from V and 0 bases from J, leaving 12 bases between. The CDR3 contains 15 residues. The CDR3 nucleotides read TGTGCCTGGAGTGGTAGGGGTTTTATGAACACTGAAGCTTTCTTT. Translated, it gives CAWSGRGFMNTEAFF.

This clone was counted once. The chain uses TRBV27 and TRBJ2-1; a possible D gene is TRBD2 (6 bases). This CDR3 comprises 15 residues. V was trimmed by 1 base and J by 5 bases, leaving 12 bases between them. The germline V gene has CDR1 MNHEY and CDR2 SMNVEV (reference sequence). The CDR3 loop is CASSLLGLLNNEQFF. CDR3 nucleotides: TGTGCCAGCAGTTTATTGGGACTTCTCAACAATGAGCAGTTCTTC.

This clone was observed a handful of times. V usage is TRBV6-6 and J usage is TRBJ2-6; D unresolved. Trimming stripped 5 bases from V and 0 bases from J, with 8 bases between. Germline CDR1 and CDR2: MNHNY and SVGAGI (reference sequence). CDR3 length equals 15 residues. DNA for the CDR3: TGTGCCAGCAGTAGCCACGCCTCTGGGGCCAACGTCCTGACTTTC. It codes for CASSSHASGANVLTF.

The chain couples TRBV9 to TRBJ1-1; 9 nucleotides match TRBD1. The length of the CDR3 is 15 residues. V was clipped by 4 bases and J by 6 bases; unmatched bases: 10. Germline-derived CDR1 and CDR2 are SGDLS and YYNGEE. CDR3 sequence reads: CASSPTGGAGSEAFF. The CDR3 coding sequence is TGTGCCAGCAGCCCCACAGGGGGCGCGGGATCTGAAGCTTTCTTT. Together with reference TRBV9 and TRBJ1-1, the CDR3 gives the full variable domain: DSGVTQTPKHLITATGQRVTLRCSPRSGDLSVYWYQQSLDQGLQFLIQYYNGEERAKGNILERFSAQQFPDLHSELNLSSLELGDSALYFCASSPTGGAGSEAFFGQGTRLTVV.

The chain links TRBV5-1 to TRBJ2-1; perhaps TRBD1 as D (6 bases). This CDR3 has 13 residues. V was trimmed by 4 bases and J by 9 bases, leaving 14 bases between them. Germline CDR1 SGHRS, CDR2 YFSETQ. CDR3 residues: CASSPMGASEQFF. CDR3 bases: TGCGCCAGCAGCCCTATGGGGGCAAGTGAGCAGTTCTTC.

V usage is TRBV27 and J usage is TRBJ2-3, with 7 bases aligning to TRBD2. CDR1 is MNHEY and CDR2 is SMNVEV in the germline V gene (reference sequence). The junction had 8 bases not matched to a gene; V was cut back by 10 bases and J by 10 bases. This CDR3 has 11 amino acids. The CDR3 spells CATGGYGAQYF. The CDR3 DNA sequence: TGTGCCACCGGGGGGTATGGAGCGCAGTATTTT.

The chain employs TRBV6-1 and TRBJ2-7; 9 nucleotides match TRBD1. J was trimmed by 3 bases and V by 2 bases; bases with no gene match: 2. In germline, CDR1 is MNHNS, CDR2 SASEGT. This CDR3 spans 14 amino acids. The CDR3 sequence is CASSERGQGYEQYF. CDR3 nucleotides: TGTGCCAGCAGTGAACGGGGACAGGGCTACGAGCAGTACTTC.

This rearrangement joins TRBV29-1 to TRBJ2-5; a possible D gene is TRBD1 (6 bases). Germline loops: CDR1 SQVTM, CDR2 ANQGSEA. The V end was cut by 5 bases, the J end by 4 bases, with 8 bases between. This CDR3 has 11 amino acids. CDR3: CSVRGGETQYF. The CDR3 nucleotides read TGCAGCGTTCGAGGGGGAGAGACCCAGTACTTC.

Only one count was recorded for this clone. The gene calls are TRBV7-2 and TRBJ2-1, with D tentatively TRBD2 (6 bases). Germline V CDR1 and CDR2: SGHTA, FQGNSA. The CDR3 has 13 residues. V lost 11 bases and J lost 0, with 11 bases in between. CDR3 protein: CAGGLSSYNEQFF. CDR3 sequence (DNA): TGTGCCGGGGGACTGAGCTCCTACAATGAGCAGTTCTTC.

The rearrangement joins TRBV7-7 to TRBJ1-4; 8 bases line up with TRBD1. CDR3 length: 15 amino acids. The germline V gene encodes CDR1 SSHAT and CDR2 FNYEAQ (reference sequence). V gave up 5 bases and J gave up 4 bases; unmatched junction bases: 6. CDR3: CASSPGQGINEKLFF. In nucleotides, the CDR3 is TGTGCCAGCAGCCCCGGACAGGGTATTAATGAAAAACTGTTTTTT.

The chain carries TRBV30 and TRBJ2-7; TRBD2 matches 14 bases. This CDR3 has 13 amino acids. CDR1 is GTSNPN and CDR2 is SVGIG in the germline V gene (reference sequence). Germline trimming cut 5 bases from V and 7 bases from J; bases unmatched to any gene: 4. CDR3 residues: CAWGTSGRREQYF. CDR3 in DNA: TGTGCCTGGGGGACTAGCGGGAGACGAGAGCAGTACTTC.